A single sample gave rise to the 27 T cell receptor beta chains below, sequenced in a study of T cell responses to AZD1222 COVID-19 vaccine. Profiled with immunoSEQ multiplex PCR; TCRdb holds only in-frame clones, not every one. The data show roughly 45,000 clones, with roughly 80% seen just once and 6% to 7% held by the top ten. The sample here was peripheral blood, taken on day 0 of AZD1222 vaccination. The receptors were sampled from an adult in good health.

The chain joins TRBV28 to TRBJ1-2; D unresolved. Looked up from germline, CDR1 is MDHEN and CDR2 is SYDVKM. The CDR3 length is 16 residues. The germline V and J ends were trimmed by 2 bases and 2 bases, with 15 bases remaining between them. CDR3 coding DNA: TGTGCCAGCAGTTTAGGAGGAGGGTCCGCAAACTATGGCTACACCTTC. It codes for CASSLGGGSANYGYTF.

In regard to this clone: As the CDR3 is not closed by the conserved phenylalanine or tryptophan, this likely results from a read error. The DNA is left out, because the CDR3 cannot be placed on it with certainty; the CDR3 is given as TCRdb lists it. The chain uses TRBV2 and TRBJ2-7; the DNA was not compared with TRBD2, the D call given in the table. Germline CDR1 is SNHLY and CDR2 is FYNNEI. Both ends counted, the CDR3 spans 13 residues. CDR3 sequence reads: CASSGTSGGNGRI.

This clone was detected a few times. This chain joins TRBV2 and TRBJ2-5; 9 bases align to TRBD1. CDR3 size: 14 residues. Germline V gives CDR1 SNHLY, CDR2 FYNNEI. J gave up 2 bases and V 8 bases, and 6 bases lay outside the gene matches. CDR3 nucleotides: TGTGCCAGCTTTCCCGGGACAGGGCAAGAGACCCAGTACTTC. It translates to CASFPGTGQETQYF. The full variable domain, completed using reference TRBV2 and TRBJ2-5, is EPEVTQTPSHQVTQMGQEVILRCVPISNHLYFYWYRQILGQKVEFLVSFYNNEISEKSEIFDDQFSVERPDGSNFTLKIRSTKLEDSAMYFCASFPGTGQETQYFGPGTRLLVL.

The genes are TRBV28 and TRBJ1-4, with TRBD1 matching over 7 bases. This CDR3 comprises 14 residues. Trimming took 7 bases from V and 6 from J; bases not matched to a gene: 8. The germline gives CDR1 MDHEN, CDR2 SYDVKM. CDR3 sequence: CASKTGAGHEKLFF. DNA of the CDR3: TGTGCCAGCAAAACAGGGGCGGGACATGAAAAACTGTTTTTT.

The chain uses TRBV5-4 and TRBJ1-2; the match to TRBD1 covers 8 bases. V dropped 3 bases and J dropped 7; count of bases not matched to a gene: 2. This CDR3 has 12 amino acids. The germline V gene has CDR1 SGHNT and CDR2 YYREEE (reference sequence). Here the CDR3 reads CASSSGGSGYTF. The CDR3, as DNA: TGTGCCAGCAGCTCAGGGGGCTCTGGCTACACCTTC.

Only one count was recorded for this clone. The chain joins TRBV7-9 to TRBJ1-4; D is unclear. From germline, CDR1 is SEHNR and CDR2 FQNEAQ (reference sequence). This CDR3 is 14 amino acids long. The germline V and J ends were trimmed by 5 bases and 8 bases, with 15 bases remaining between them. CDR3 bases: TGTGCCAGCAGCACGGACTGGGGATGGGAAAAACTGTTTTTT. This gives the protein CASSTDWGWEKLFF.

This clone was seen once. This rearrangement joins TRBV30 to TRBJ2-7; 8 positions match TRBD1. V was clipped by 6 bases and J by 1 base; unmatched bases: 8. The CDR3 consists of 14 residues. The germline V gene encodes CDR1 GTSNPN and CDR2 SVGIG (reference sequence). The CDR3 DNA reads TGTGCCTGCCTGACAGGGGCAGGTTCCTACGAGCAGTACTTC. It yields the protein CACLTGAGSYEQYF.

DNA of the CDR3: TGTGCCAGCAGCCGCGGGGGGCAAGAGACCCAGTACTTC. It is translated as CASSRGGQETQYF. The chain employs TRBV7-2 and TRBJ2-5; 8 positions agree with TRBD2. CDR1 is SGHTA, CDR2 FQGNSA, per germline. V dropped 5 bases and J dropped 2; count of bases not matched to a gene: 1. CDR3 length equals 13 residues.

This chain uses TRBV7-3 with TRBJ2-1; TRBD2 matches at 10 bases. V lost 5 bases to trimming and J lost 0 bases; unmatched junction nucleotides: 1. The CDR3 is 15 residues long. From germline, CDR1 is SGHTA and CDR2 FQGTGA. This chain's CDR3 is CASSRTSGSYNEQFF. CDR3 nucleotides: TGTGCCAGCAGCCGGACTAGCGGCTCCTACAATGAGCAGTTCTTC.

This clone has just a few counts. The CDR3 region has the DNA TGTGCCAGCAGTTCCCCCCCAGGGTTCACTGAAGCTTTCTTT. It translates to CASSSPPGFTEAFF. This chain uses TRBV28 with TRBJ1-1; D may be TRBD1 (5 bases). Germline V gives CDR1 MDHEN, CDR2 SYDVKM. The CDR3 has 14 residues. Trimming shortened V by 4 bases and J by 4 bases, and 13 bases separated the two germline ends.

The V call is TRBV5-1, the J call TRBJ1-3, with unresolved D. This CDR3 region has 16 residues. V lost 0 bases and J 2 bases, leaving 12 bases between the germline ends. Germline lookup yields CDR1 SGHRS and CDR2 YFSETQ. The CDR3 spells CASSLAEGFTGNTIYF. The CDR3 DNA sequence: TGCGCCAGCAGCTTGGCAGAGGGATTCACTGGAAACACCATATATTTT.

The chain recombines TRBV3-1 (or the pseudogene TRBV3-2) with TRBJ1-3; no firm D call. V lost 1 base, J lost 2 bases, and 9 bases lay in between. CDR1 is LGHDT and CDR2 is YNNKEL in the germline V gene (reference sequence). CDR3 length equals 15 residues. CDR3 in DNA: TGTGCCAGCAGCCAAGGGAGGTGGACTGGAAACACCATATATTTT. Its translation is CASSQGRWTGNTIYF.

The chain joins TRBV29-1 to TRBJ1-2, with D hard to call. The CDR3 is 12 residues long. CDR1 SQVTM and CDR2 ANQGSEA come from the germline V gene. Trimming pared 3 bases from V and 2 bases from J, leaving 7 bases between. The CDR3 nucleotides are TGCAGCGTTGATGCAGTAAACTATGGCTACACCTTC. Translated: CSVDAVNYGYTF.

This clone was seen only a few times. The V call is TRBV6-5, the J call TRBJ1-2; TRBD1 aligns across 7 bases. The CDR3 totals 12 residues. The germline V gene encodes CDR1 MNHEY and CDR2 SVGAGI. V was pared by 7 bases and J by 7 bases, with 6 bases of the junction left unmatched. The CDR3 region has the DNA TGTGCCAGCATCTCGACAGGGAGTGGCTACACCTTC. It specifies CASISTGSGYTF.

The chain recombines TRBV2 with TRBJ2-1; D possibly corresponds to TRBD1 (5 bases). The CDR3 is 15 residues long. Germline CDR1 is SNHLY and CDR2 is FYNNEI. V lost 2 bases and J 0 bases, leaving 8 bases between the germline ends. CDR3 region: CASSEQGSSYNEQFF. As DNA, the CDR3 is TGTGCCAGCAGTGAACAGGGAAGCTCCTACAATGAGCAGTTCTTC.

The chain couples TRBV5-1 to TRBJ2-1; D is unresolved. Germline CDR1 SGHRS, CDR2 YFSETQ. CDR3 size: 14 residues. V was shortened by 0 bases and J by 5 bases, with 9 bases between the two germline ends. DNA for the CDR3: TGCGCCAGCAGCTTGGTTCCCGGAAACAATGAGCAGTTCTTC. This translates into CASSLVPGNNEQFF.

The chain recombines TRBV7-2 with TRBJ1-1; D is unclear. With 3 bases removed from V and 5 bases from J, the gap between germline ends came to 13 bases. From germline, CDR1 is SGHTA and CDR2 FQGNSA. This CDR3 has 14 residues. The CDR3 nucleotides read TGTGCCAGCAGCTTCCTGGGATCGTTTACTGAAGCTTTCTTT. This codes for CASSFLGSFTEAFF.

This clone was counted between two and nine times. The V call is TRBV5-5, the J call TRBJ1-4; a weak D match, TRBD1 (5 bases). CDR1 SGHKS and CDR2 YYEKEE come from the germline V gene (reference sequence). This CDR3 has 16 residues. V dropped 5 bases and J dropped 8 bases, with 22 bases sitting between them. The chain's CDR3 is CASSIGLGREGEKLFF. The CDR3 DNA follows: TGTGCCAGCAGTATCGGACTCGGACGGGAGGGGGAAAAACTGTTTTTT.

The V and J genes are TRBV28 and TRBJ1-4; D is possibly TRBD1 (6 bases). V was pared by 4 bases and J by 8 bases, with 20 bases between. This CDR3 is 16 amino acids long. CDR1 is MDHEN, CDR2 SYDVKM, per germline. This CDR3 is CASSSPGGPLGEKLFF. The CDR3 region has the DNA TGTGCCAGCAGTTCCCCTGGGGGGCCCTTGGGGGAAAAACTGTTTTTT.

CDR3 coding DNA: TGCAGCGTTGGATTCTTGGAGACCCAGTACTTC. It encodes CSVGFLETQYF. The chain employs TRBV29-1 and TRBJ2-5; D is ambiguous. Trimming shortened V by 4 bases and J by 5 bases, and 8 bases separated the two germline ends. Germline CDR1 is SQVTM and CDR2 is ANQGSEA. CDR3 length: 11 amino acids.

In its sample, this clone was seen a few times. This chain connects TRBV6-5 to TRBJ2-2; 11 nucleotides align to TRBD1. Unmatched junction bases numbered 9, after V lost 6 bases and J lost 9 bases. CDR3 length equals 15 residues. Germline assignment: CDR1 MNHEY and CDR2 SVGAGI. CDR3 DNA sequence: TGTGCCAGCAGCCGAGGACAGGGGGCGCACAGGGAGCTGTTTTTT. Protein product: CASSRGQGAHRELFF.

This chain links TRBV19 with TRBJ1-6; D remains unclear. This CDR3 is built from 17 residues. V gave up 8 bases and J gave up 2 bases, with 19 bases separating them. Germline CDR1 reads LNHDA; CDR2 reads SQIVND (reference sequence). The CDR3: CASGVRSAGPYNSPLHF. DNA of the CDR3: TGTGCCAGTGGGGTACGGTCGGCGGGCCCCTATAATTCACCCCTCCACTTT.

The chain combines TRBV6-1 with TRBJ1-4; TRBD1 matches 7 bases. The V segment lost 3 bases and the J segment 8 bases; nucleotides outside the gene matches: 9. CDR1 and CDR2 from the germline V gene are MNHNS and SASEGT. This CDR3 has 15 residues. DNA of the CDR3: TGTGCCAGCAGTGAGATAGGGACAGTGGGCGAAAAACTGTTTTTT. The encoded protein is CASSEIGTVGEKLFF.

This chain connects TRBV7-2 to TRBJ1-5; D remains ambiguous. The V gene lost 6 bases and the J gene lost 4 bases, with 10 bases spanning the gap. Germline CDR1 reads SGHTA; CDR2 reads FQGNSA. The CDR3 consists of 13 residues. CDR3 protein: CASRNGRNQPQHF. The CDR3 DNA reads TGTGCCAGCAGAAATGGACGGAATCAGCCCCAGCATTTT.

The gene calls are TRBV11-2 and TRBJ2-5, with D perhaps TRBD2 (6 bases). The CDR3 is made up of 15 amino acids. V was pared by 1 base and J by 5 bases, with 14 bases between. The germline gives CDR1 SGHAT, CDR2 FQNNGV. The CDR3 here is CASSLAGRGFETQYF. CDR3 sequence (DNA): TGTGCCAGCAGCTTAGCAGGGCGGGGTTTTGAGACCCAGTACTTC.

In nucleotides, the CDR3 is TGTGCCAGCAGCCAAGATTTCTATTCCGGGGAGCTGTTTTTT. Amino acids: CASSQDFYSGELFF. This chain joins TRBV4-2 and TRBJ2-2, with D uncertain. This CDR3 has 14 amino acids. Germline lookup yields CDR1 LGHNA and CDR2 YNFKEQ. V lost 0 bases to trimming and J lost 6 bases, with 8 bases between them.

V and J are TRBV18 and TRBJ2-1; 11 positions agree with TRBD1. The CDR3 runs 16 residues. The V segment lost 0 bases and the J segment 4 bases; nucleotides outside the gene matches: 2. Germline V gene sequence: CDR1 KGHSH, CDR2 LQKENI. The CDR3 protein is CASSPPGQGGYNEQFF. For the CDR3, the DNA is TGTGCCAGCTCACCACCGGGACAGGGGGGGTACAATGAGCAGTTCTTC.